This T cell receptor beta chain comes out of a study of blood T cell repertoires in COVID-19. Some clones are missing from TCRdb's copy, which holds only in-frame ones; the method was immunoSEQ multiplex PCR. The sample has a few hundred thousand clones, approximately 90% seen once. Participants' own reports of clinical history determined their cohort assignment. Per germline, CDR1 LNHDA and CDR2 SQIVND (reference sequence). V lost 6 bases to trimming and J lost 1 base; unmatched junction nucleotides: 6. The CDR3 has 15 residues. Sample: PBMCs or T cells enriched from blood (not recorded which). The rearrangement uses TRBV19 and TRBJ1-5; 7 bases agree with TRBD1. This TCR was recovered from a woman aged 18-29 years who had recovered from COVID-19. CDR3 protein: CASSLQGPSNQPQHF. The CDR3 bases are TGTGCCAGTAGCCTACAGGGGCCAAGCAATCAGCCCCAGCATTTT.